This T cell receptor beta chain comes out of a study of cytomegalovirus exposure and HLA in healthy donors (dated by TCRdb to about 2017). About the full investigation: In an earlier analysis of fewer than 750 of the donors, 250 to 350 Gb of sequence data and 90 million to 130 million unique TCR beta sequences from approximately 180 million T cells were reported. To study patterns of TCR occurrence, a later analysis re-analyzed previously published TCR beta repertoires from 650 to 750 donors and added high-resolution HLA genotyping. Rather than using new phenotypic data, the later analysis identified candidate immune exposures from TCR beta sequences and from how often those sequences occurred across donors. To decide whether each TCR beta V gene segment behaved as functional or pseudogenic, an earlier analysis of 587 of the donors relied on high-throughput TCR beta sequencing. Besides the first cohort of 666 subjects, a separate validation cohort made up of about 120 different subjects was used. Among the 398 genotyped donors, under 90% belonged to the genetic ancestry cluster associated with self-reported Caucasian donors. Five DR-DQ haplotypes were handled as single units for association and clustering because linkage in the cohort was strong. Every discovery cohort repertoire had been produced on one sequencing platform. A later genetic analysis took genome-wide SNP genotypes for 398 of the 666 donors and used that subset as a discovery cohort. The number of donors typed differed by locus, with roughly 620-630 for A, B, C, DRB1 and DQB1, roughly 550 for DQA1, approximately 580 for DPA1, and about 450 for DPB1. The study profiled the T cell repertoires of 500 to 800 subjects by immunosequencing and related them to cytomegalovirus serostatus. High-throughput TCR immunosequencing, statistical association of individual TCRs with disease status, and machine learning were combined to predict cytomegalovirus infection status. An early release that covered fewer than 800 HLA-typed donors contained approximately 320 gigabases of sequencing data and roughly 84 million unique TCR sequences. Class I and class II HLA loci were covered by the typing at four-digit resolution. The study aimed to test whether cataloging public T cell receptors could reveal signatures of past pathogen exposure. Donor age, sex, ethnicity and CMV serostatus were compiled alongside the repertoire data. Among roughly 400 genotyped donors of the cohort, an average of approximately 240,000 unique TCR beta nucleotide sequences was sequenced per donor, of which about 19% were non-productive.

The library was made by the immunoSEQ multiplex PCR assay. For the multiplex PCR, a mixture combining 60 forward primers for TCR Vbeta segments and 13 reverse primers for TCR Jbeta segments was used. The CDR3 region of rearranged TCR beta genes was amplified from genomic DNA with a multiplex PCR assay. The Illumina HiSeq System was used to sequence the amplified TCR beta libraries as 87-base-pair reads. In the original analysis: A later analysis counted 65 million to 90 million unique TCR beta chains across the 666 repertoires, and 10 million to 11 million of these chains were shared by at least two donors. Raw reads were error-corrected and collapsed into unique sequences with a nearest-neighbor algorithm that merged closely related sequences to remove PCR and sequencing errors. Alignment of CDR3 sequences to IMGT reference sequences was used to assign V, D and J gene segments. For a sequence to be retained, a match of at least six nucleotides was required to both a V gene segment and a J gene segment. A rearrangement was called productive if the CDR3 had no stop codons and remained in frame with V and J, and every other rearrangement was called non-productive. Following IMGT convention, CDR3 was defined as the stretch from the second conserved V-encoded cysteine to the conserved J-encoded phenylalanine. In an earlier analysis of 587 of the donors, sequences lacking an unambiguous match to a single V gene segment were excluded. An earlier analysis of 450 to 650 of the donors called V segments functional above 56.7% productive rearrangements and segregating when the between-donor standard deviation exceeded 5%. A statistical classification framework was built for diagnosing cytomegalovirus status from the catalog of TCR beta chain sequences. V and J gene assignment, in a later analysis, came from comparing TCR nucleotide sequences with IMGT/GENE-DB human TR gene sequences. A later analysis assigned CDR3 sequences and most-parsimonious VDJ recombination scenarios with the TCRdist pipeline. In a later analysis, every TCR beta chain was defined by the combination of its CDR3 amino acid sequence and its V-gene family, and reads without a unique V-gene family were dropped. As a way to deal with suspected cross-contamination and a sequencing artifact, a later analysis dropped 450 to 700 nucleotide sequences that were highly shared and had low generation probability. In a later analysis, a clonal expansion index for each public chain was calculated from normalized within-repertoire ranks of inferred template counts. In a later analysis, generation probabilities were computed using a VDJ recombination model fitted to out-of-frame rearrangements, and the results were checked against IGoR. In a later analysis, hypergeometric tests were used to score TCR-TCR, TCR-HLA and TCR-CMV co-occurrence, with a repertoire-size bias correction applied to TCR pairs. To estimate false discovery rates, a later analysis permuted the HLA or CMV assignments 20 times. In a later analysis, co-occurring TCRs were grouped with DBSCAN, and TCRdist sequence similarity was added when clustering was performed within HLA-allele-positive subsets. Co-occurrence clustering excluded repertoires with fewer than 30,000 or more than 120,000 public chains, plus five with anomalous nucleotide sharing. The immuneACCESS repertoire file appears here via TCRdb, limited to in-frame rearrangements. These files lack a portion of the clones; in checked studies, under half of the deficit traces to unresolved V genes, and the cause of the others is not known. Clone size and V and J calls were adopted from that table, with D and trimming inferred from the DNA. The sample contains about 91,000 clones, roughly 60% of them found a single time. The ten largest clonotypes hold over 2% of the sample.

On this clone itself: Its antigen is still unknown. Per-nucleotide qualities are absent, and no much larger clonotype sits a single base away.

The germline V gene encodes CDR1 MNHNS and CDR2 SASEGT. There are 14 amino acids in the CDR3, from cysteine to phenylalanine inclusive. Of the read, only the CDR3 DNA is kept; its 42 bases are in frame from base 1. Trimming removed 4 bases from V and 6 bases from J, leaving 10 bases between the germline ends. The cohort consisted of some 670 healthy bone marrow donors. At the time of sampling, all cohort members were nominally healthy, though unrecorded immune exposures were likely present. Of the 600 to 750 cohort members, approximately 300 had a positive CMV serostatus and approximately 400 had a negative one, while no CMV serostatus was recorded for the donor. A peripheral blood sample was collected from each donor, and TCR beta sequencing was performed on peripheral blood mononuclear cells. The Qiagen DNeasy Blood Extraction Kit was used to extract genomic DNA from the blood cell samples. Summary of the overall study and its limitations: V-gene and J-gene trimming of TCR beta chains was associated with a missense DCLRE1C variant in a later genetic analysis, and the association was replicated in an independent cohort. While some public TCRs were present in many individuals, most TCR sequences turned up only very rarely across donors. Only TCR beta chains were sequenced in this cohort, and the absence of alpha or paired-chain data limited detectable features. The authors suggested that the approach could potentially be extended to other disease states and immunological phenotypes. A further reported finding was that TCR beta sequences accurately predicted the HLA-A and HLA-B alleles for most subjects in the first cohort. In the study, 150 to 200 TCR beta chains were listed as associated with cytomegalovirus. Because counts were too low, about 18 rarely observed V segments, including chromosome 9 orphons, were excluded from the earlier analysis of 587 of the donors. Several of the top co-occurrence clusters appeared to be linked to parvovirus B19, influenza, CMV and Epstein-Barr virus, according to a later analysis. Roughly uniform sequencing depth across donors was assumed in presence/absence analyses, although this assumption may not hold. The 87-base-pair reads could not distinguish some IMGT-functional V segments, including TRBV6-2 and TRBV6-3, so those segments were excluded. Immune exposure information for the cohort was limited to CMV serostatus. A cluster of highly shared sequence variants was judged likely to be a technical artifact of the sequencing pipeline. Compared with the approximately 600-donor mean, donors in an Asian-associated ancestry cluster had fewer N-insertions in productive TCRs, according to a later genetic analysis. Cytomegalovirus status was reported to be diagnosed by the classifier with high specificity and sensitivity in both the original and validation cohorts. In an earlier analysis of a few hundred of the donors, most TCR beta V segments were observed in productive rearrangements about 87% or about 30% of the time, broadly matching IMGT annotations. A few of the identified cytomegalovirus-associated TCR beta chains were confirmed in vitro to be specific for cytomegalovirus antigens. A later analysis found that HLA-associated TCR beta chains were more clonally expanded and had lower generation probabilities than equally common non-associated chains. Because HLA typing was missing for some donors at each locus, association tests included only the typed subset. Assigning TCR associations to individual alleles was difficult when HLA alleles, especially DR and DQ, strongly co-occurred. In a later analysis, TCR association rates were found to vary across HLA loci, with the most associated TCRs seen for DRB1 alleles and the fewest for HLA-C alleles. Correlated functional status among segregating V segments might be attributable to linkage disequilibrium, but an unknown experimental factor could not be ruled out. Specific HLA alleles were associated with about 17,000 TCR beta sequences at a false discovery rate of 0.05 in a later analysis. In a later analysis, most CMV-associated TCR beta chains were found to appear HLA-restricted, with HLA associations seemingly driven largely by CMV exposure.

Sequencing used PBMCs. The sequence links TRBV6-1 to TRBJ1-6; the D segment could be TRBD1, given 5 matching bases. The clonotype was recovered from a human donor in good health. The bases are TGTGCCAGCAGTGCGGACACGTTTAATTCACCCCTCCACTTT. This sequence encodes CASSADTFNSPLHF.